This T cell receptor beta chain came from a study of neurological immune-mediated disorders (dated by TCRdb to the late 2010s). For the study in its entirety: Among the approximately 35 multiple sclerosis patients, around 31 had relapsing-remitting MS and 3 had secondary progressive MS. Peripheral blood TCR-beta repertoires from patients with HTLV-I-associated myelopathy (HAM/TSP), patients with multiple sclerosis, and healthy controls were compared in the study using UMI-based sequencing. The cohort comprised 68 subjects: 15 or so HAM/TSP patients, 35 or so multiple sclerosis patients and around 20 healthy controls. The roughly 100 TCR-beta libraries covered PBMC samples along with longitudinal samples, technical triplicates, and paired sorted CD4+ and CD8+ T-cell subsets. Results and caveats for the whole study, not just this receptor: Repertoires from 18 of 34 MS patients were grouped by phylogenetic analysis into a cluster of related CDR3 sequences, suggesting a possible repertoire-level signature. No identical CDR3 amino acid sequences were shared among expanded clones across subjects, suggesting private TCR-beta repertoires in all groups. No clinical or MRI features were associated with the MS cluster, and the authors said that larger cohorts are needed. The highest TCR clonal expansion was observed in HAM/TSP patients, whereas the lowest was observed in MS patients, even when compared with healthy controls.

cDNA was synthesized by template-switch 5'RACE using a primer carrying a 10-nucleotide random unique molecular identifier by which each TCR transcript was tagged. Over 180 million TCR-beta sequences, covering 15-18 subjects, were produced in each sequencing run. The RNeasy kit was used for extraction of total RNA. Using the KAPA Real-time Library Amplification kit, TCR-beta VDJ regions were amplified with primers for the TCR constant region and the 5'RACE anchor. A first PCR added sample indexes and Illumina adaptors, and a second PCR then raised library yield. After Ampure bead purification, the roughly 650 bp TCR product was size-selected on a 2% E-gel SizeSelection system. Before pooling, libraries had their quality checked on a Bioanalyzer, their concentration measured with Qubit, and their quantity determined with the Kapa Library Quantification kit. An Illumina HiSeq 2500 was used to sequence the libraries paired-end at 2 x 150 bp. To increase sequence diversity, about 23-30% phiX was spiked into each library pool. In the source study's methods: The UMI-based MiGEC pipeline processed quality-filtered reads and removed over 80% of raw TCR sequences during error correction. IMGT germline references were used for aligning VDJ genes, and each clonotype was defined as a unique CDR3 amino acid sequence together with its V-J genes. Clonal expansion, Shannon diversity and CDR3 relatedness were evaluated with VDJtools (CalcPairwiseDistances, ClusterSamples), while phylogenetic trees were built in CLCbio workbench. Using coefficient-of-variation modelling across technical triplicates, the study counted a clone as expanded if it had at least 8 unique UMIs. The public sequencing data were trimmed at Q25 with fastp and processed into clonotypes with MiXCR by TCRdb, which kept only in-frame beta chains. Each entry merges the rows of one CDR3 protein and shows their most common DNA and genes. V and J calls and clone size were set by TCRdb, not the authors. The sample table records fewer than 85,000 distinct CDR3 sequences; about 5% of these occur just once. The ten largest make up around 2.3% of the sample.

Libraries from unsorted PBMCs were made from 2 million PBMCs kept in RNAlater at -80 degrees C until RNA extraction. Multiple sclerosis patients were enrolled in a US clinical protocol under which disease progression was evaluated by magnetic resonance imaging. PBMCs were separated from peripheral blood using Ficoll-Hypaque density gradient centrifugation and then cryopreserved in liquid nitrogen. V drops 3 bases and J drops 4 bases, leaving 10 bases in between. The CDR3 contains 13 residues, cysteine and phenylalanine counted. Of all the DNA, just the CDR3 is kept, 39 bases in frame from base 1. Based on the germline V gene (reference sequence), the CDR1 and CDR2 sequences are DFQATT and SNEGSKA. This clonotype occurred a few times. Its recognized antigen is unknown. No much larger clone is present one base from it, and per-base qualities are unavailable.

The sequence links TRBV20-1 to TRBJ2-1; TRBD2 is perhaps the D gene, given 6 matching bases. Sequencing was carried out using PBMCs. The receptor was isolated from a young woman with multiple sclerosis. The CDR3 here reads CSASGRTYNEQFF. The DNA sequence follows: TGCAGTGCTAGTGGGAGGACTTACAATGAGCAGTTCTTC.